A selection of T cell receptor beta chains follows, all from one sample in a study of blood T cell repertoires in COVID-19. TCRdb keeps only in-frame clones here, not all; method: immunoSEQ multiplex PCR. This sample carries around 130,000 clones, about 84% of them seen once, and the ten largest clones take under 4%. Input material: peripheral blood. The receptors shown here come from a man aged 60-69 years with acute or convalescent COVID-19. Both conserved end residues are part of each CDR3. The D gene is left open where the match is weak. The listing skips clone size in some rows; elsewhere it reads once, few, many or a size class.

J | size | D | V | CDR3 | DNA
TRBJ1-6 | NA | TRBD1 | TRBV7-2 | CASSLAQGQGVHNSPLHF | TGTGCCAGCAGCTTAGCGCAAGGACAGGGGGTTCATAATTCACCCCTCCACTTT
TRBJ1-4 | NA | NA | TRBV7-9 | CASSHTGGGAITEKLFF | TGTGCCAGCAGCCACACCGGTGGGGGCGCTATTACTGAAAAACTGTTTTTT
TRBJ1-5 | NA | NA | TRBV3-1/TRBV3-2 | CASSHSRVGIRKGDYSNQPQHF | TGTGCCAGCAGCCACAGCAGGGTAGGCATACGTAAGGGGGACTATAGCAATCAGCCCCAGCATTTT
TRBJ2-7 | NA | NA | TRBV7-9 | CASSHDSSFYEQYF | TGTGCCAGCAGCCACGACAGCTCCTTTTACGAGCAGTACTTC
TRBJ1-2 | NA | NA | TRBV5-6 | CASSLAGGPYGYTF | TGTGCCAGCAGCTTGGCGGGGGGGCCTTATGGCTACACCTTC
TRBJ1-2 | NA | TRBD1 | TRBV28 | CASRRQGVNYGYTF | TGTGCCAGCAGGAGACAGGGGGTCAACTATGGCTACACCTTC
TRBJ2-1 | NA | NA | TRBV3-1/TRBV3-2 | CASSLPNEQFF | TGTGCCAGTTCCCTACCGAATGAGCAGTTCTTC
TRBJ2-1 | NA | TRBD1 | TRBV24-1 | CATSDYGTGQLNEQFF | TGTGCCACCAGTGACTACGGGACAGGGCAGTTAAATGAGCAGTTCTTC
TRBJ2-7 | NA | TRBD1 | TRBV6-6 | CASRDPGQGHEQYF | TGTGCCAGCAGAGATCCGGGACAGGGCCACGAGCAGTACTTC
TRBJ2-1 | few | NA | TRBV7-9 | CASSGWMSDEQFF | TGTGCCAGCAGCGGGTGGATGAGCGATGAGCAGTTCTTC
TRBJ1-1 | NA | NA | TRBV7-2 | CASSHLLGGANTEAFF | TGTGCCAGCAGCCACCTTTTAGGCGGGGCTAACACTGAAGCTTTCTTT
TRBJ1-2 | NA | NA | TRBV11-1 | CASSPTDLNYGYTF | TGTGCCAGCAGCCCGACAGATTTGAACTATGGCTACACCTTC
TRBJ2-2 | NA | TRBD1 | TRBV3-1/TRBV3-2 | CASSTGTGVAGELFF | TGTGCCAGCAGCACGGGGACAGGGGTTGCCGGGGAGCTGTTTTTT
TRBJ2-7 | NA | TRBD1 | TRBV18 | CASSPNRGFPPYEQYF | TGTGCCAGCTCACCAAACAGGGGGTTCCCTCCCTACGAGCAGTACTTC
TRBJ1-4 | NA | TRBD1 | TRBV4-2 | CASSLTGGTNEKLFF | TGTGCCAGCAGCCTTACAGGGGGAACTAATGAAAAACTGTTTTTT
TRBJ2-1 | NA | NA | TRBV6-2/TRBV6-3 | CASSYVTENNEQFF | TGTGCCAGCAGTTATGTGACGGAGAACAATGAGCAGTTCTTC
TRBJ2-1 | NA | NA | TRBV9 | CASSPRQGSEQFF | TGTGCCAGCAGCCCCCGCCAGGGGTCTGAGCAGTTCTTC
TRBJ2-6 | NA | TRBD2 | TRBV19 | CASSDGFRSGRTGANVLTF | TGTGCCAGTAGCGATGGGTTTCGGAGCGGGAGAACTGGGGCCAACGTCCTGACTTTC
TRBJ2-2 | NA | TRBD2 | TRBV19 | CASRESTSGRAFGELFF | TGTGCCAGTAGAGAGTCGACTAGCGGGAGGGCGTTCGGGGAGCTGTTTTTT
TRBJ2-1 | NA | TRBD1 | TRBV6-5 | CASSPRDRGHNEQFF | TGTGCCAGCAGTCCCCGGGACAGGGGGCACAATGAGCAGTTCTTC
TRBJ1-1 | few | NA | TRBV19 | CASRGEGENTEAFF | TGTGCCAGTAGGGGGGAGGGGGAGAACACTGAAGCTTTCTTT
TRBJ2-7 | NA | TRBD2 | TRBV4-1 | CASSPLGTSVSYEQYF | TGCGCCAGCAGCCCACTCGGTACTAGCGTGTCCTACGAGCAGTACTTC
TRBJ1-1 | NA | TRBD1 | TRBV29-1 | CSAKTGAQYEAFF | TGCAGCGCAAAGACAGGGGCCCAATATGAAGCTTTCTTT
TRBJ1-5 | NA | TRBD1 | TRBV5-4 | CASSLTPDRTNNQPQHF | TGTGCCAGCAGCTTGACCCCGGACAGGACAAACAATCAGCCCCAGCATTTT
TRBJ2-5 | NA | NA | TRBV11-3 | CASSILGGMGEQETQYF | TGTGCCAGCAGCATCCTGGGGGGAATGGGGGAACAAGAGACCCAGTACTTC
TRBJ1-6 | NA | NA | TRBV11-3 | CASSKDSNNSPLHF | TGTGCCAGCAGTAAGGACAGTAATAATTCACCCCTCCACTTT
TRBJ2-1 | NA | TRBD1 | TRBV5-4 | CASSWDRVSYNEQFF | TGTGCCAGCAGCTGGGACAGGGTGTCATACAATGAGCAGTTCTTC
TRBJ2-7 | NA | NA | TRBV6-2/TRBV6-3 | CASSLPLSYEQYF | TGTGCCAGCAGTTTGCCCCTATCCTACGAGCAGTACTTC
TRBJ2-3 | NA | TRBD1 | TRBV29-1 | CSVRQGAMFTDTQYF | TGCAGCGTACGACAGGGGGCTATGTTCACAGATACGCAGTATTTT
TRBJ2-7 | NA | NA | TRBV5-8 | CASSPGSGYEQYF | TGTGCCAGCAGTCCCGGTTCCGGGTACGAGCAGTACTTC
TRBJ2-1 | NA | TRBD2 | TRBV2 | CASSFGTSGYNEQFF | TGTGCCAGCAGTTTCGGGACTAGCGGTTACAATGAGCAGTTCTTC
TRBJ1-2 | NA | TRBD1 | TRBV7-8 | CASSLALTGGDGYTF | TGTGCCAGCAGCTTAGCCCTGACAGGGGGGGATGGCTACACCTTC
TRBJ2-1 | NA | TRBD1 | TRBV19 | CASSIRTGGSGEQFF | TGTGCCAGTAGTATCAGGACAGGGGGCTCGGGTGAGCAGTTCTTC
TRBJ2-2 | NA | NA | TRBV7-9 | CAIWEGGYTGELFF | TGTGCCATCTGGGAAGGGGGTTACACCGGGGAGCTGTTTTTT
TRBJ1-5 | few | NA | TRBV28 | CASSLSRGHQPQHF | TGTGCCAGCAGTTTATCCAGGGGCCATCAGCCCCAGCATTTT
TRBJ2-1 | NA | TRBD1 | TRBV5-1 | CASRQGSYNEQFF | TGCGCCAGCAGACAGGGGTCCTACAATGAGCAGTTCTTC
TRBJ2-1 | NA | TRBD1 | TRBV28 | CASSLPGTVGADEQFF | TGTGCCAGCAGTTTACCGGGGACAGTTGGCGCCGATGAGCAGTTCTTC
TRBJ1-1 | few | NA | TRBV9 | CASSVAGMNTEAFF | TGTGCCAGCAGCGTGGCCGGGATGAACACTGAAGCTTTCTTT
TRBJ1-5 | NA | NA | TRBV6-4 | CAPNQPQHF | TGTGCTCCAAATCAGCCCCAGCATTTT
TRBJ2-2 | NA | TRBD1 | TRBV7-9 | CASRSKGQGHTGELFF | TGTGCCAGCCGCTCCAAGGGACAGGGGCACACCGGGGAGCTGTTTTTT
TRBJ2-1 | NA | TRBD2 | TRBV6-1 | CASSESAGAVDEQFF | TGTGCCAGCAGTGAGTCAGCGGGGGCGGTTGATGAGCAGTTCTTC
TRBJ2-7 | once | NA | TRBV12-3/TRBV12-4 | CATRNRAAGEQYF | TGTGCCACCCGTAACAGGGCCGCCGGCGAGCAGTACTTC
TRBJ2-7 | NA | TRBD1 | TRBV10-3 | CAISDTGQRYEQYF | TGTGCCATCAGTGACACGGGACAGCGCTACGAGCAGTACTTC
TRBJ1-5 | NA | NA | TRBV28 | CASTTLGRQPQHF | TGTGCCAGCACCACGCTTGGTAGACAGCCCCAGCATTTT
TRBJ2-5 | NA | NA | TRBV3-1/TRBV3-2 | CASSSRIADIEETQYF | TGTGCCAGCAGCTCCCGAATCGCGGACATCGAAGAGACCCAGTACTTC
TRBJ1-1 | NA | NA | TRBV11-2 | CASSLAGRVAEAFF | TGTGCCAGCAGCCTAGCAGGGAGGGTGGCTGAAGCTTTCTTT
TRBJ2-5 | NA | TRBD2 | TRBV19 | CAAKREGEETQYF | TGTGCCGCCAAGCGGGAGGGTGAAGAGACCCAGTACTTC
TRBJ1-2 | NA | TRBD1 | TRBV10-3 | CASGTGQLNYGYTF | TGTGCCAGTGGCACGGGACAGCTTAACTATGGCTACACCTTC
TRBJ1-1 | NA | TRBD1 | TRBV9 | CASSVDPDRVAEAFF | TGTGCCAGCAGCGTAGATCCGGACAGGGTCGCTGAAGCTTTCTTT
TRBJ1-5 | NA | NA | TRBV12-3/TRBV12-4 | CASSSLGQPQHF | TGTGCCAGCAGTTCTCTGGGCCAGCCCCAGCATTTT
TRBJ2-7 | NA | TRBD1 | TRBV5-5 | CASSRDSQDEQYF | TGTGCCAGCAGCCGGGACAGTCAGGACGAGCAGTACTTC
TRBJ2-2 | NA | TRBD2 | TRBV28 | CASSPTSGRPNTGELFF | TGTGCCAGCAGCCCGACTAGCGGGAGGCCCAACACCGGGGAGCTGTTTTTT